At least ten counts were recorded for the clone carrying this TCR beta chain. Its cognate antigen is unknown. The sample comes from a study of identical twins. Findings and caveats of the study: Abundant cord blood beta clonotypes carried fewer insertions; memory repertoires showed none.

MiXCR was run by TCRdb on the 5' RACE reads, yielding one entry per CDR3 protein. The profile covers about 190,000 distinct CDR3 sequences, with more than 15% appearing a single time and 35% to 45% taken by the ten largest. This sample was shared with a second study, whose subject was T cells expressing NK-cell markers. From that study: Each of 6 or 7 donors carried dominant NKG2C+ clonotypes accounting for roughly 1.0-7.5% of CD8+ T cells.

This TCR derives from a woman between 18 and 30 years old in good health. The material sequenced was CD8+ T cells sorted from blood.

In nucleotides, the CDR3 is TGCAGTGCTAGTCCGCCGGGGGAGGGCACTGAAGCTTTCTTT. Translated, it gives CSASPPGEGTEAFF. The chain uses TRBV20-1 and TRBJ1-1, with a possible D match to TRBD1 (5 bases). CDR1 DFQATT and CDR2 SNEGSKA come from the germline V gene (reference sequence). CDR3 length: 14 amino acids. Between the trimmed V and J ends, which lost 3 bases and 4 bases, there was a span of 15 bases.